The clone carrying this T cell receptor (beta chain) has more than one count but fewer than ten. The antigen is undetermined. UMIs and a universal primer site were added when TCR cDNA was made by 5'RACE template switching. MiXCR, applied by TCRdb to the 5' RACE reads, yields one record per CDR3 protein. The sample contains 360,000 or so distinct CDR3 sequences, under 14% of which appear only once. This record comes from a study of T cells after yellow fever vaccination. General study points: Some clonotypes, a small share, were shared between CD4 and CD8 compartments. Booster sampling recovered most clones from primary vaccination (approximately 97% CD4, over 75% CD8). The bulk population could contribute abundant contaminating clonotypes to FACS-sorted repertoires.

The CDR3 extends over 12 amino acids. Looked up from germline, CDR1 is DFQATT and CDR2 is SNEGSKA (reference sequence). The V gene lost 3 bases and the J gene lost 4 bases, with 10 bases spanning the gap. The starting material was PBMCs, obtained on the day of the first yellow fever vaccination. The chain couples TRBV20-1 to TRBJ2-7, with D tentatively TRBD2 (5 bases). The TCR sequence derives from a man between 18 and 35 years old who received the YFV17D yellow fever vaccine. The CDR3 here is CSASVGGYEQYV. CDR3 sequence (DNA): TGCAGTGCTAGTGTTGGAGGATACGAGCAGTACGTC.